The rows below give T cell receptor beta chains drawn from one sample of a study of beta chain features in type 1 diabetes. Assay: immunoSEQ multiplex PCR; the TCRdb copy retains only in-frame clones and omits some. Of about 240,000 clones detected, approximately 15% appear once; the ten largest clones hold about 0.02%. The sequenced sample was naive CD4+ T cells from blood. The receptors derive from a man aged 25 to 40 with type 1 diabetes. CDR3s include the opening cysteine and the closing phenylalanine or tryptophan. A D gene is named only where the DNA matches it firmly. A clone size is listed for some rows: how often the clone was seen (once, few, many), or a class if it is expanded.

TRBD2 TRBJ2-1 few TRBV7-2 TGTGCCAGCAGCCCCAGGGGGGGACTAGCGGGAGGTAGCTACAATGAGCAGTTCTTC CASSPRGGLAGGSYNEQFF
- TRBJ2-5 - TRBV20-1 TGCAGTGCTAGCGGTCAAGAGACCCAGTACTTC CSASGQETQYF
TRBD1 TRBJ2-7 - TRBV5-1 TGCGCCAGCAGCTTAAGGGACAGCGGATCCTCCACCTACGAGCAGTACTTC CASSLRDSGSSTYEQYF
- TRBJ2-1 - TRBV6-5 TGTGCCAGCAGGGAAACTATTGTGGATGAGCAGTTCTTC CASRETIVDEQFF
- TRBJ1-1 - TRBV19 TGTGCCACCTCAGGGCCGGGACCGGGGGGCACTGAAGCTTTCTTT CATSGPGPGGTEAFF
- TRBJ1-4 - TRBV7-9 TGTGCCAGCAGCTCCCCGAGGGACTTTAATGAAAAACTGTTTTTT CASSSPRDFNEKLFF
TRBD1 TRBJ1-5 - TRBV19 TGTGCCAGTGACCGACAGGGGAATCAGCCCCAGCATTTT CASDRQGNQPQHF
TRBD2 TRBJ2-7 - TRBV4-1 TGCGCCAGCAGCCAAGACGGGGTAGCGGGGCACTACGAGCAGTACTTC CASSQDGVAGHYEQYF
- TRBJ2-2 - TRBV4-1 TGCGCCAGCAGCCCGTCCGCTCCTAGCGACCTGGTCGGGGAGCTGTTTTTT CASSPSAPSDLVGELFF
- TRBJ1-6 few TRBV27 TGTGCCAGCACCCAGGGGCGGGGGGGGTCCTATAATTCACCCCTCCACTTT CASTQGRGGSYNSPLHF
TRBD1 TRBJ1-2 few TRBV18 TGTGCCAGCTCACCAGCCGGACAGGGGGCCGTTGGCTACACCTTC CASSPAGQGAVGYTF
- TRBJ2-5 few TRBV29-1 TGCAGCGTTGTTAGCGCTGGGACCCAGTACTTC CSVVSAGTQYF
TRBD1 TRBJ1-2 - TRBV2 TGTGCCAGCAGTGAAGAAAAGACAGGGCTCTATGGCTACACCTTC CASSEEKTGLYGYTF
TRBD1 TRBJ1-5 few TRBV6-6 TGTGCCGCCCGGGACAGGGTCTTTGGCAATCAGCCCCAGCATTTT CAARDRVFGNQPQHF
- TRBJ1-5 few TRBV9 TGTGCCAGCAGCAAGTGGGGGGGTCAGCCCCAGCATTTT CASSKWGGQPQHF
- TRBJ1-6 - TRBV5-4 TGTGCCAGCAGCTTGGAAGGGGTCAATTCACCCCTCCACTTT CASSLEGVNSPLHF
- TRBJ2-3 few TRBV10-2 TGCGCCAGCAGTGAATATGGTAGCGAGAGCACAGATACGCAGTATTTT CASSEYGSESTDTQYF
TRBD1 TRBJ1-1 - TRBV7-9 TGTGCCAGCAGCTTAACAGGGGCGGGCACTGAAGCTTTCTTT CASSLTGAGTEAFF
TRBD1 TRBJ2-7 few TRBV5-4 TGTGCCAGCACACGCTCGGGGACAGGGGCCAACGAGCAGTACTTC CASTRSGTGANEQYF
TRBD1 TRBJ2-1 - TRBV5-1 TGCGCCAGCAGCTCCGGTGGGACAGCGAGCTCCTACAATGAGCAGTTCTTC CASSSGGTASSYNEQFF
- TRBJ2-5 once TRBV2 TGTGCCAGCAGTGCCTCCCAAGAGACCCAGTACTTC CASSASQETQYF
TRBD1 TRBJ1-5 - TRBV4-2 TGTGCCAGCAGCCAGGGACAGCCATTTATAGGGAGCAATCAGCCCCAGCATTTT CASSQGQPFIGSNQPQHF
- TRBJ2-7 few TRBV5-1 TGCGCCAGCAGCCCCCGAACCGAGGGAGAGCAGTACTTC CASSPRTEGEQYF
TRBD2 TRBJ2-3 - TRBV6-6 TGTGCCACCTTAACTAGCGGGAGAACAGATACGCAGTATTTT CATLTSGRTDTQYF
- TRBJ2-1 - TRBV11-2 TGTGCCAGCAGCCACCGAAGTTGGCAGAGGAATGAGCAGTTCTTC CASSHRSWQRNEQFF
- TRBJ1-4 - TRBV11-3 TGTGCCAGCAGCGAGAATGAAAAACTGTTTTTT CASSENEKLFF
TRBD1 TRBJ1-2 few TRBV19 TGTGCCAGTAGTATAGAAGGGACAGGGGGCGACTATGGCTACACCTTC CASSIEGTGGDYGYTF
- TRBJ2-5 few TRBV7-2 TGTGCCAGCAGCTTAGGAGGCCAAGAGACCCAGTACTTC CASSLGGQETQYF
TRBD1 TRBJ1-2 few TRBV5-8 TGTGCCAGCAGCCGATCCGGGACAGGGTACGGCGGCTATGGCTACACCTTC CASSRSGTGYGGYGYTF
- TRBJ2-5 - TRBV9 TGTGCCAGCAGCATACAGAGCGGGGAGACCCAGTACTTC CASSIQSGETQYF
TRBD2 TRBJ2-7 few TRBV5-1 TGCGCCAGCAGCTTGGAGCCCCAGAGTAGCGGGAGGTACGAGCAGTACTTC CASSLEPQSSGRYEQYF
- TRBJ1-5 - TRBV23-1 TGCGCCAGCAGTCAATCGGGCAGGAGGAATCAGCCCCAGCATTTT CASSQSGRRNQPQHF
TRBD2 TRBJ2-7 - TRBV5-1 TGCGCCAGCAGCTTGGGTGCTAGCGGGGCATTCTACGAGCAGTACTTC CASSLGASGAFYEQYF
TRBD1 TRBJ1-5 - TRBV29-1 TGCAGCGCTGGACAGGGGGGCGGTCAGCCCCAGCATTTT CSAGQGGGQPQHF
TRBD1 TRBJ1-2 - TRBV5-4 TGTGCCAGCAGACCGGACAGGGGGCTTTCCAACTATGGCTACACCTTC CASRPDRGLSNYGYTF
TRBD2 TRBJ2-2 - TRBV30 TGTGCCTGGCTCCCGGGAGCGGGGGGTTTAGCCGGGGAGCTGTTTTTT CAWLPGAGGLAGELFF
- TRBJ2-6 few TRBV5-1 TGCGCCAGCAGCTTGGCCGCAGGTGCTGGGGCCAACGTCCTGACTTTC CASSLAAGAGANVLTF
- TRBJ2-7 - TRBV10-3 TGTGCCATCAGTGAGCAGGGGTACGAGCAGTACTTC CAISEQGYEQYF
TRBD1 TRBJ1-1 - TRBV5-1 TGCGCCAGCAGCAGGGGACAGGAAAACACTGAAGCTTTCTTT CASSRGQENTEAFF
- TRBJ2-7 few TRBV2 TGTGCCAGCAAAGGACGGGCGGGTTACGAGCAGTACTTC CASKGRAGYEQYF
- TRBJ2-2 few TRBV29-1 TGCAGCGGTACCGAGTCTGACACCGGGGAGCTGTTTTTT CSGTESDTGELFF
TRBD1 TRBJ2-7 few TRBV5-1 TGCGCCAGCAGCCCGCGGGACAGGGAATCCTACGAGCAGTACTTC CASSPRDRESYEQYF
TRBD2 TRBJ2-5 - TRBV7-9 TGTGCCAGCAGCTTACCCCGGACTAGCCTGAAGACCCAGTACTTC CASSLPRTSLKTQYF
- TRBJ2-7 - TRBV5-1 TGCGCCAGCAGCTTGGGCGACGAGCAGTACTTC CASSLGDEQYF
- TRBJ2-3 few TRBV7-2 TGTGCCAGCAGCTTAGCGGCCAGTGCCGCTAGCACAGATACGCAGTATTTT CASSLAASAASTDTQYF